Below are 19 T cell receptor beta chains sequenced from a single sample in a study of beta chain features in type 1 diabetes. Of the isolated RNA, all was reverse transcribed, and so the sequenced material was expressed TCRB transcripts. Only in-frame clones appear in the TCRdb table, and some are missing; sequencing was by immunoSEQ multiplex PCR. The data show approximately 150,000 clones, about 10% seen once. The sample consisted of naive CD4+ T cells from blood. The source is a man younger than 35 in good health.

This clone was found a few times. The chain links TRBV10-2 to TRBJ2-7; D remains unclear. In germline, CDR1 is WSHSY, CDR2 SAAADI. CDR3 length equals 16 residues. The V gene lost 3 bases and the J gene lost 0 bases, with 15 bases spanning the gap. The CDR3 spells CASSDLAGLSSYEQYF. The CDR3 nucleotides are TGCGCCAGCAGTGATCTGGCTGGGCTCAGCTCCTACGAGCAGTACTTC.

This clone turned up a few times. The chain is built from TRBV7-2 and TRBJ2-2; 7 bases are shared with TRBD1. V trimming: 5 bases; J trimming: 4 bases; junction bases outside the gene matches: 7. Germline CDR1 is SGHTA and CDR2 is FQGNSA. CDR3 length equals 15 residues. CDR3 residues: CASSRQGPGTGELFF. The CDR3 region has the DNA TGTGCCAGCAGCAGACAGGGCCCGGGCACCGGGGAGCTGTTTTTT. Filled out from reference TRBV7-2 and TRBJ2-2, the complete variable domain reads GAGVSQSPSNKVTEKGKDVELRCDPISGHTALYWYRQSLGQGLEFLIYFQGNSAPDKSGLPSDRFSAERTGGSVSTLTIQRTQQEDSAVYLCASSRQGPGTGELFFGEGSRLTVL.

The J gene is TRBJ2-1, the V gene TRBV6-5, with D maybe TRBD2 (6 bases). Germline V gene sequence: CDR1 MNHEY, CDR2 SVGAGI. V was clipped by 6 bases and J by 0 bases, with 12 bases between them. The CDR3 extends over 15 amino acids. Here the CDR3 reads CASSSRGVSYNEQFF. For the CDR3, the DNA is TGTGCCAGCAGCTCGCGGGGTGTCTCCTACAATGAGCAGTTCTTC.

Only a few counts were recorded for this clone. CDR3 protein: CASSRPPGGNIQYF. In nucleotides, the CDR3 is TGTGCCAGCAGCCGCCCCCCGGGAGGAAACATTCAGTACTTC. The rearrangement links TRBV6-6 to TRBJ2-4; 7 positions agree with TRBD2. Germline CDR1 MNHNY, CDR2 SVGAGI (reference sequence). Unmatched junction bases numbered 8, after V lost 6 bases and J lost 6 bases. The CDR3 spans 14 residues.

The gene calls are TRBV7-2 and TRBJ2-2, with 8 bases fitting TRBD2. Germline values: CDR1 SGHTA, CDR2 FQGNSA. J was trimmed by 8 bases and V by 4 bases; bases with no gene match: 12. The length of the CDR3 is 16 residues. CDR3 coding DNA: TGTGCCAGCAGCTCCCGCGGAGCGGGGGCGACGGGGGAGCTGTTTTTT. Its translation: CASSSRGAGATGELFF.

The genes are TRBV6-4 and TRBJ2-7, with a tentative D call TRBD1 (5 bases). V was cut by 0 bases and J by 7 bases, with 10 bases left in between. The CDR3 is made up of 13 amino acids. Looked up from germline, CDR1 is MRHNA and CDR2 is SNTAGT. The CDR3 protein is CASSDSPGREQYF. The CDR3 nucleotides are TGTGCCAGCAGTGACTCTCCAGGGCGAGAGCAGTACTTC.

The chain uses TRBV6-5 and TRBJ2-7, with TRBD1 identical over 7 bases. Germline CDR1 and CDR2: MNHEY and SVGAGI. With 4 bases clipped from V and 2 bases from J, the junction kept 5 bases outside the gene matches. The length of the CDR3 is 14 residues. The CDR3 coding sequence is TGTGCCAGCAGTTCCCGGACAGGAGCCTACGAGCAGTACTTC. Its translation is CASSSRTGAYEQYF.

This clone was seen a handful of times. The chain carries TRBV7-2 and TRBJ2-3, with D possibly matching TRBD2 (7 bases). Germline V lookup: CDR1 SGHTA, CDR2 FQGNSA. There are 16 residues in the CDR3. V dropped 1 base and J dropped 2 bases, with 13 bases sitting between them. The CDR3 sequence is CASSLVGGGPTDTQYF. The DNA of the CDR3 is TGTGCCAGCAGCTTAGTTGGGGGGGGGCCCACAGATACGCAGTATTTT.

This clone was found a few times. The rearrangement uses TRBV11-2 and TRBJ2-3; TRBD2 aligns across 10 bases. V shed 5 bases, J shed 0 bases, and the junction held 8 bases outside the gene matches. CDR3 size: 17 residues. Germline values: CDR1 SGHAT, CDR2 FQNNGV. The chain's CDR3 is CASSPRLAGFSTDTQYF. DNA of the CDR3: TGTGCCAGCAGCCCAAGACTAGCGGGTTTTAGCACAGATACGCAGTATTTT.

This clone was seen a few times. The V gene is TRBV2, the J gene TRBJ2-7; possibly TRBD1 for D (6 bases). Germline V gene sequence: CDR1 SNHLY, CDR2 FYNNEI. V was pared by 7 bases and J by 5 bases, with 18 bases between. CDR3 length: 14 residues. The CDR3 spells CASKYNRVSNEQYF. CDR3 in DNA: TGTGCCAGCAAGTATAACAGGGTATCGAACGAGCAGTACTTC.

This chain links TRBV12-2 with TRBJ1-3; the table's D gene call, TRBD1, was not cross checked with the DNA. TRBV12-2 is a pseudogene segment. The CDR3 is 15 residues long. The CDR3 DNA follows: TGTGCAAGTCGCTACATGACAGGGGTAGGAAACACCATATATTTT. Protein: CASRYMTGVGNTIYF.

This clone was counted only a few times. The chain recombines TRBV19 with TRBJ1-2; no clear D. The germline CDR1 and CDR2 sequences are LNHDA and SQIVND (reference sequence). The length of the CDR3 is 13 residues. Trimming cost V 5 bases and J 5 bases, with 12 bases left between them. The CDR3 reads CASSDRLGYGYTF. The CDR3 bases are TGTGCCAGTAGTGACCGACTCGGTTATGGCTACACCTTC.

The chain has TRBV30 and TRBJ1-1, with D unclear. The CDR3 sequence is 12 residues long. V was trimmed by 2 bases and J by 1 base, leaving 5 bases between them. Germline V lookup: CDR1 GTSNPN, CDR2 SVGIG (reference sequence). The CDR3 nucleotides are TGTGCCTGGAGTAGACAGAACACTGAAGCTTTCTTT. Translated, it gives CAWSRQNTEAFF.

CDR3 bases: TGTGCCAGCAGCTTAGAGGGGGCGCTTCCCTACGAGCAGTACTTC. Encoded protein: CASSLEGALPYEQYF. The genes are TRBV7-6 and TRBJ2-7; TRBD1 matches 7 bases. Germline-derived CDR1 and CDR2 are SGHVS and FNYEAQ. The V segment lost 1 base and the J segment 2 bases; nucleotides outside the gene matches: 5. CDR3 size: 15 residues.

The chain has TRBV7-3 and TRBJ2-5, with TRBD2 matching 11 bases. Trimming took 1 base from V and 4 from J; bases not matched to a gene: 5. Germline CDR1 SGHTA, CDR2 FQGTGA. The length of the CDR3 is 16 residues. DNA of the CDR3: TGTGCCAGCAGCTTAAGTCTAGCGGGGGGATTAGAGACCCAGTACTTC. This gives the protein CASSLSLAGGLETQYF.

This clone was seen a handful of times. The chain uses TRBV6-5 and TRBJ2-5; maybe TRBD2 (6 bases). Per germline, CDR1 MNHEY and CDR2 SVGAGI. Trimming pared 6 bases from V and 4 bases from J, leaving 15 bases between. The CDR3 is 14 residues long. The CDR3 DNA reads TGTGCCAGCAGAGAGGGAGGCGCAGGAGAGACCCAGTACTTC. Translated: CASREGGAGETQYF.

J is TRBJ2-5 and V is TRBV4-1, with D maybe TRBD1 (6 bases). Germline lookup yields CDR1 MGHRA and CDR2 YSYEKL. V was trimmed by 3 bases and J by 2 bases, leaving 13 bases between them. There are 15 residues in the CDR3. The CDR3 protein is CASSQAGTPQETQYF. CDR3 DNA sequence: TGCGCCAGCAGCCAGGCCGGGACACCTCAAGAGACCCAGTACTTC.

This rearrangement joins TRBV9 to TRBJ2-7; TRBD2 is a possible D gene (5 bases). V lost 0 bases, J lost 7 bases, and 14 bases lay in between. The CDR3 contains 14 residues. CDR1 and CDR2 (germline): SGDLS, YYNGEE. CDR3 in DNA: TGTGCCAGCAGCGTAGCGGGGAACCTCGTGGAGCAGTACTTC. The encoded protein is CASSVAGNLVEQYF.

The V and J genes are TRBV5-1 and TRBJ2-1, with 14 positions matching TRBD2. This CDR3 is built from 16 residues. With 2 bases clipped from V and 7 bases from J, the junction kept 5 bases outside the gene matches. The germline V gene encodes CDR1 SGHRS and CDR2 YFSETQ. The CDR3 is CASSLGTSGGRNEQFF. In nucleotides, the CDR3 is TGCGCCAGCAGCTTAGGGACTAGCGGGGGCCGGAATGAGCAGTTCTTC.